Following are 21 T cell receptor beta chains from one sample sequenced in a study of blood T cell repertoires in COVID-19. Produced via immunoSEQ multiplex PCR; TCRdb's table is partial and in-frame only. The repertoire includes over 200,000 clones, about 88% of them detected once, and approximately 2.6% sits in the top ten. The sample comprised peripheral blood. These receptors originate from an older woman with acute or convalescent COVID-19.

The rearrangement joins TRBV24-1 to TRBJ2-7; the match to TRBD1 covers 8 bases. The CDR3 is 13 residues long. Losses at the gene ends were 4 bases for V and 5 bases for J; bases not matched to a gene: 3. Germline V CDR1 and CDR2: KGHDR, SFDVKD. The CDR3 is CATSEDRGNEQYF. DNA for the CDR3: TGTGCCACCAGTGAAGACAGGGGAAACGAGCAGTACTTC.

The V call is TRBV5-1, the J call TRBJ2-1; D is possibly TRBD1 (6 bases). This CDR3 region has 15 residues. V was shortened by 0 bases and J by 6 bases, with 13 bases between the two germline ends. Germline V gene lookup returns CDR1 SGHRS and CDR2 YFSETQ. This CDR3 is CASSLEALGGNEQFF. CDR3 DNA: TGCGCCAGCAGCTTGGAGGCCCTAGGGGGCAATGAGCAGTTCTTC.

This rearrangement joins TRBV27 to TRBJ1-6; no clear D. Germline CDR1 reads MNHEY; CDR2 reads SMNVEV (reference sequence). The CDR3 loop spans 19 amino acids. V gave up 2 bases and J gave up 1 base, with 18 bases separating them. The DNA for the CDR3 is TGTGCCAGCAGTTTAGAGCCCGGACTACCGGGGTCCTATAATTCACCCCTCCACTTT. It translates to CASSLEPGLPGSYNSPLHF.

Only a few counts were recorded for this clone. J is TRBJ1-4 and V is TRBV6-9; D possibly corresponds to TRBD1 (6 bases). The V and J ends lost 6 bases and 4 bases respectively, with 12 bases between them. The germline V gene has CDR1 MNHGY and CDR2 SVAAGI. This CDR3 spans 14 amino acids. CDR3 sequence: CASSRGQLNEKLFF. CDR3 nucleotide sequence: TGTGCCAGCAGCCGAGGACAGCTTAATGAAAAACTGTTTTTT.

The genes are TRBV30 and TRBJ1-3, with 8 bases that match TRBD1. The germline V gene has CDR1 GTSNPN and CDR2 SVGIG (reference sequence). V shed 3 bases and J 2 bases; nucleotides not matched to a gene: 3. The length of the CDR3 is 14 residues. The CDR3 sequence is CAWSTGGTGNTIYF. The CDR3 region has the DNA TGTGCCTGGAGCACAGGGGGTACTGGAAACACCATATATTTT. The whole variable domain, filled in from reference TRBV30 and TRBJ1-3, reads SQTIHQWPATLVQPVGSPLSLECTVEGTSNPNLYWYRQAAGRGLQLLFYSVGIGQISSEVPQNLSASRPQDRQFILSSKKLLLSDSGFYLCAWSTGGTGNTIYFGEGSWLTVV.

CDR3 amino acids: CASSPQGSDSPLHF. The DNA for the CDR3 is TGCGCCAGCAGCCCACAGGGATCGGATTCACCCCTCCACTTT. This chain uses TRBV5-1 with TRBJ1-6; D perhaps matches TRBD1 (6 bases). Trimming removed 4 bases at V and 8 bases at J, with 13 bases between. There are 14 residues in the CDR3. CDR1 is SGHRS, CDR2 YFSETQ, per germline.

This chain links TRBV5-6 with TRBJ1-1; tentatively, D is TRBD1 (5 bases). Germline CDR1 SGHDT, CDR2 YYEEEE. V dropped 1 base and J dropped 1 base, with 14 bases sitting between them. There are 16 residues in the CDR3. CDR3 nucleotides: TGTGCCAGCAGCTTGTTTGGGCAGGGAGGGAACACTGAAGCTTTCTTT. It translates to CASSLFGQGGNTEAFF.

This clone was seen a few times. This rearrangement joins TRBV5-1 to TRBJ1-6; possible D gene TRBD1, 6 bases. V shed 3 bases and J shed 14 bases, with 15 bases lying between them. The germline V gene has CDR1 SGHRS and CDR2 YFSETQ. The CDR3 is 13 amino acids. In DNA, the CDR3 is TGCGCCAGCAGCTCGGGGCAGGGGTCGGCCCTCCACTTT. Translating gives CASSSGQGSALHF.

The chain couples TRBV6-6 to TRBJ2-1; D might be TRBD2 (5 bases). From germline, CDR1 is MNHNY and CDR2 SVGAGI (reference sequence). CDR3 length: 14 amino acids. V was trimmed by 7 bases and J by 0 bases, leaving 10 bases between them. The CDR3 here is CASTTGSSYNEQFF. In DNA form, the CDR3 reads TGTGCCAGCACAACTGGGAGCTCCTACAATGAGCAGTTCTTC.

CDR3 in DNA: TGTGCCAGCACCCTCCAGGGCCCCATGGGCTACACCTTC. This codes for CASTLQGPMGYTF. The chain uses TRBV2 and TRBJ1-2; D is possibly TRBD1 (5 bases). Germline CDR1 and CDR2: SNHLY and FYNNEI. The CDR3 consists of 13 residues. V was pared by 7 bases and J by 8 bases, with 17 bases between.

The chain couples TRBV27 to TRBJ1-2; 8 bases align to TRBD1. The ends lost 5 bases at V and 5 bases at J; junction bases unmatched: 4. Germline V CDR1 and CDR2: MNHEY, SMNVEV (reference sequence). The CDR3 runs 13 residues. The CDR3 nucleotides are TGTGCCAGCAGTATAAGACAGGGGTATGGCTACACCTTC. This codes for CASSIRQGYGYTF.

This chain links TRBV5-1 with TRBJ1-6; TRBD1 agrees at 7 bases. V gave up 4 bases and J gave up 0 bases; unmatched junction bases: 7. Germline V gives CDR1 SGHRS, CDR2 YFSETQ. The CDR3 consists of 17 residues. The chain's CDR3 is CASSLMGQHSYNSPLHF. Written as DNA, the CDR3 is TGCGCCAGCAGCCTGATGGGACAGCACTCCTATAATTCACCCCTCCACTTT.

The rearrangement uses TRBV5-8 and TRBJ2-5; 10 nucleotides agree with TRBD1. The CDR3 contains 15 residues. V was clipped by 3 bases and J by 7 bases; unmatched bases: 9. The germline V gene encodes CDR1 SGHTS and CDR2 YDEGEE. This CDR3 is CASSSDRGPRGTQYF. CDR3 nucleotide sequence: TGTGCCAGCAGCTCTGACAGGGGGCCGAGAGGGACCCAGTACTTC.

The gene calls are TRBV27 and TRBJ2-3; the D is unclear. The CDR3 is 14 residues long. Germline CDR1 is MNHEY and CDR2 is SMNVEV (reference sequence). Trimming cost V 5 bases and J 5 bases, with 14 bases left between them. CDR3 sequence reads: CASSARLTRDTQYF. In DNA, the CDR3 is TGTGCCAGCAGTGCGAGGCTTACCAGAGATACGCAGTATTTT.

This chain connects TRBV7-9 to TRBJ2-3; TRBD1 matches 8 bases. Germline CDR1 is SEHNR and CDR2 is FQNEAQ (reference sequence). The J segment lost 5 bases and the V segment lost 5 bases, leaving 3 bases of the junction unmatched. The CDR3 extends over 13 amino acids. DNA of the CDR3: TGTGCCAGCAGCACTACAGGGGGAGATACGCAGTATTTT. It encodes CASSTTGGDTQYF. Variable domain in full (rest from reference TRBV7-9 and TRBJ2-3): DTGVSQNPRHKITKRGQNVTFRCDPISEHNRLYWYRQTLGQGPEFLTYFQNEAQLEKSRLLSDRFSAERPKGSFSTLEIQRTEQGDSAMYLCASSTTGGDTQYFGPGTRLTVL.

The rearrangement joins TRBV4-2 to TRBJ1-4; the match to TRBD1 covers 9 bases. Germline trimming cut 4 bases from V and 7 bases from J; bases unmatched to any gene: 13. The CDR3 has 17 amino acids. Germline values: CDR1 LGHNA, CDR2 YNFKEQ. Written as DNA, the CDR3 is TGTGCCAGCAGCCTTCTCCGGGACAGGGCCGGCGGTGAAAAACTGTTTTTT. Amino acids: CASSLLRDRAGGEKLFF.

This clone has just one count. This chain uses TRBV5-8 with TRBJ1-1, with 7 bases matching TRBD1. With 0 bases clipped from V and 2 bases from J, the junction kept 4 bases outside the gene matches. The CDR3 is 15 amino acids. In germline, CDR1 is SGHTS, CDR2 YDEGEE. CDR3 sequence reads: CASSLGDRTNTEAFF. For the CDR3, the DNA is TGTGCCAGCAGCTTGGGGGACAGAACTAACACTGAAGCTTTCTTT.

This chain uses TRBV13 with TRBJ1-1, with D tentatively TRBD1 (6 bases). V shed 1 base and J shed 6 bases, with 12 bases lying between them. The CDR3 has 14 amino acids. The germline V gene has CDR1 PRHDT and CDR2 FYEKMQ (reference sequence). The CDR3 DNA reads TGTGCCAGCAGCTTAGAACAGGGAAAGGCTGAAGCTTTCTTT. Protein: CASSLEQGKAEAFF.

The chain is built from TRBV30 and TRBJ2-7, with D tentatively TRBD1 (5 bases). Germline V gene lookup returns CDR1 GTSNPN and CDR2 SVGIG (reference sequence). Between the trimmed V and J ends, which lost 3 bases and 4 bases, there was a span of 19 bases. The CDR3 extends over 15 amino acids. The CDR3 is CAWSDRHFGDYEQYF. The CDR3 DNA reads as TGTGCCTGGAGCGACAGACACTTTGGGGATTACGAGCAGTACTTC.

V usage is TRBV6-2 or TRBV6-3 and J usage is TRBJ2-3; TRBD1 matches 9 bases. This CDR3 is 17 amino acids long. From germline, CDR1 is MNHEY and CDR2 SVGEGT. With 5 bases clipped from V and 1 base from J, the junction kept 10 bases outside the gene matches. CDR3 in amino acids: CASSRRDRAFGTDTQYF. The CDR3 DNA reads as TGTGCCAGCAGTCGCCGGGACAGGGCCTTTGGCACAGATACGCAGTATTTT.

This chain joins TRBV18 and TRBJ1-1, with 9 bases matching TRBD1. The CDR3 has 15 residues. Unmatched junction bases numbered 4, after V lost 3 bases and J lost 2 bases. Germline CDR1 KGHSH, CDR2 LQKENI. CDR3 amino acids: CASSPRDRVNTEAFF. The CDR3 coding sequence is TGTGCCAGCTCACCCCGGGACAGGGTCAACACTGAAGCTTTCTTT.